The present T cell receptor beta chain was sequenced within a study of beta chain features in type 1 diabetes. Expressed TCRB transcripts got sequenced, as all isolated RNA was reverse transcribed. The protocol was immunoSEQ multiplex PCR, while the TCRdb copy is restricted to in-frame clones and leaves out a portion. The data hold about 240,000 clones, with less than 35% observed a single time. Staining for CD45RO/CCR7/CD25/CD127/CD95/CD27 allowed sorting of CD4+ naive, central memory, regulatory and stem cell-like memory cells. In all sorted populations, purity surpassed 95%. Looked up from germline, CDR1 is SGDLS and CDR2 is YYNGEE. V dropped 0 bases and J dropped 8 bases, with 9 bases sitting between them. This CDR3 contains 13 residues. This clone has a handful of counts.

V is TRBV9 and J is TRBJ2-4; TRBD1 is a possible D gene (5 bases). This sequence was found in a man aged 30 to 45 in good health. Sequenced input: central memory CD4+ T cells from blood. The CDR3 bases are TGTGCCAGCAGCGTAGAAGGGGTGGACATTCAGTACTTC. It yields the protein CASSVEGVDIQYF. Full variable domain (outside the CDR3, taken from reference TRBV9 and TRBJ2-4): DSGVTQTPKHLITATGQRVTLRCSPRSGDLSVYWYQQSLDQGLQFLIQYYNGEERAKGNILERFSAQQFPDLHSELNLSSLELGDSALYFCASSVEGVDIQYFGAGTRLSVL.